This T cell receptor (beta chain) is from a study of identical twins. One entry per CDR3 protein results from TCRdb running MiXCR on the 5' RACE reads. This table has about 700,000 distinct CDR3 sequences, around 5.7% appearing once. As to this clonotype: The antigen is unknown.

Regarding the study as a whole: Memory repertoires lacked the insertion deficit that abundant cord blood beta clonotypes showed. Instead of following the same donors, the conclusions were based on cross-sectional statistical analysis.

V trimming: 1 base; J trimming: 2 bases; junction bases outside the gene matches: 11. Germline V CDR1 and CDR2: SGHRS, YFSETQ. This CDR3 region has 18 residues. The chain recombines TRBV5-1 with TRBJ2-3, with TRBD1 matching 9 bases. This TCR derives from a man aged 18 to 30 in good health. The sequenced sample was naive T cells sorted from blood. CDR3 DNA: TGCGCCAGCAGCTTGTCATCTACAGGGGGCGATTTCACAGATACGCAGTATTTT. Translated, it gives CASSLSSTGGDFTDTQYF.